The 3 T cell receptor beta chains presented below share a single source sample, sequenced in a study of persistence of HIV-infected CD4 T cells. The libraries were made with immunoSEQ version 4 in survey mode. Data came from immunoSEQ multiplex PCR; TCRdb stores just in-frame clones and leaves some out. The repertoire holds over 60,000 clones, with about 69% as singletons. Cells were stimulated with overlapping HIV-1 Gag 15-mer peptides. Memory cells lacking CD40L and CD69 with high CD45RO were sorted. These receptors lack a known antigen. The material sequenced was CD4+ T cells sorted from PBMCs after 18-hour stimulation, taken from a patient who received antiretroviral therapy. Every receptor here comes from an adult man with HIV who was CMV-seropositive.

This chain joins TRBV6-6 and TRBJ1-5; TRBD1 aligns across 9 bases. The germline CDR1 and CDR2 sequences are MNHNY and SVGAGI (reference sequence). The V and J ends lost 6 bases and 3 bases, in that order; junction bases with no gene match: 6. There are 15 residues in the CDR3. The CDR3 DNA sequence: TGTGCCAGCAGGCCACAGGGGGCGGACAATCAGCCCCAGCATTTT. It translates to CASRPQGADNQPQHF.

The rearrangement links TRBV30 to TRBJ2-1; TRBD2 agrees at 10 bases. Germline CDR1 reads GTSNPN; CDR2 reads SVGIG (reference sequence). V was clipped by 0 bases and J by 7 bases; unmatched bases: 3. This CDR3 is 14 amino acids long. DNA of the CDR3: TGTGCCTGGAGTGTTCTAGCGGGGGTGAATGAGCAGTTCTTC. Protein sequence: CAWSVLAGVNEQFF.

The chain has TRBV11-3 and TRBJ1-5; 8 bases match TRBD1. The CDR3 is 16 residues long. V was clipped by 5 bases and J by 2 bases; unmatched bases: 8. Germline CDR1 SGHNT, CDR2 YENEEA. This CDR3 reads CASSILRGRGNQPQHF. The CDR3 DNA sequence: TGTGCCAGCAGCATCCTCAGGGGGCGAGGCAATCAGCCCCAGCATTTT.